The present T cell receptor (beta chain) was sequenced within a study of HIV-infected children after antiretroviral therapy interruption. Overall study: Four children interrupted treatment; four stayed on continuous treatment. Most participating children were previously exposed to EBV and CMV. Interruption-arm sampling covered weeks 0, 12, interruption end (24 or 48), and about 3 years post-study.

CDR3 size: 13 residues. V dropped 0 bases and J dropped 14 bases, with 16 bases sitting between them. Germline V gene data show CDR1 as DFQATT and CDR2 as SNEGSKA (reference sequence). Notes on the study in general: Naive CD4+ Gini coefficient rose by interruption end, suggesting clonal expansion.

RNA-based 3' RACE libraries used unique molecular identifiers. TCRdb re-called the 3' RACE reads through MiXCR, storing one row per CDR3 protein. In the table there are 30,000 to 40,000 distinct CDR3 sequences, about 6.5% of which are singletons. The table lists this clonotype with many counts. Antigen specificity is unknown. As for treatment: PENTA 11 planned treatment interruption arm or continuous ART arm. The sequence was collected from a pool of human donors with HIV. The V gene is TRBV20-1, the J gene TRBJ1-4; D is perhaps TRBD1 (5 bases). Sequencing was performed on CD45RA+ CD4+ T cells from PBMCs, pooled from several time points, taken from a donor given antiretroviral therapy, either interrupted or continuous. The subset: naive CD4+ CD45RA+ CD45RO- T cells. The CDR3 sequence: CSARDSGVEGLFF. CDR3 coding DNA: TGCAGTGCTAGAGATTCGGGGGTTGAGGGGCTGTTTTTT.